This TCR beta chain appears in the sequencing data of a study of T cell responses to AZD1222 COVID-19 vaccine. Study-level information: Second doses were pooled across both intervals (about 4 or about 12 weeks).

On this clone itself: Its antigen is unknown.

Trimming left V 6 bases short and J 9 bases short, with 15 bases between. The CDR3 spans 14 residues. CDR1 SGHTA and CDR2 FQGNSA come from the germline V gene. General study findings and limits: Among the donors, most were white British and more were female, and clonal diversity was possibly underestimated. There were vaccine-associated CD4 TCRs across spike, dominant at 160-218 and 743-854. Spike-specific TCR breadth and depth were elevated following two AZD1222 doses.

Clones were read by immunoSEQ multiplex PCR, and TCRdb kept only the in-frame ones, dropping some. The sample lists about 140,000 clones; 93% were seen once. The sample consisted of peripheral blood, taken on day 0 of AZD1222 vaccination. The chain carries TRBV7-2 and TRBJ1-6; D might be TRBD1 (6 bases). The TCR was taken from an adult in good health. CDR3 in DNA: TGTGCCAGCAGGAATACAGGGATAAGTTCACCCCTCCACTTT. Translated, it gives CASRNTGISSPLHF.